The present T cell receptor (beta chain) was sequenced within a study of blood T cell repertoires in COVID-19. Study at large: Whether acute or convalescent, the COVID-19 samples came from the United States, Italy and Spain.

Per the original methods: By means of reference gene primer amplification, nucleated cell counts were estimated. The protocol was immunoSEQ multiplex PCR, while the TCRdb copy is restricted to in-frame clones and leaves out a portion. The V and J calls and the clone size are those of that table, but D and trimming were determined from the DNA. Of 360,000 or so clones in the sample, over 75% were seen once. V shed 6 bases, J shed 6 bases, and the junction held 5 bases outside the gene matches. Germline V CDR1 and CDR2: MNHEY, SVGEGT. CDR3 length equals 14 residues. Participants, roughly 18 to 89 years old, spanned 24 US areas. Participant-given clinical history determined each cohort assignment.

Sequenced: PBMCs or T cells enriched from blood (not recorded which). This sequence was found in a woman aged 30 to 39 who had recovered from COVID-19. This chain joins TRBV6-2 or TRBV6-3 and TRBJ2-7, with 13 bases aligning to TRBD2. CDR3 in amino acids: CASSRGLAGAEQYF. In nucleotides, the CDR3 is TGTGCCAGCAGCCGAGGACTAGCGGGAGCCGAGCAGTACTTC.